Listed below are T cell receptor beta chains from one sample, sequenced in a study of cytomegalovirus exposure and HLA in healthy donors. Assay used: immunoSEQ multiplex PCR; TCRdb lists only in-frame clones, some missing. The sample records roughly 160,000 clones, roughly 85% being singletons. The sample was PBMCs. The source of these receptors is a young woman in good health and CMV-seronegative. Each CDR3 is given without its conserved first and last residue.

>TRBJ2-1|TRBV7-3
ASSFNSYNEQF
>TRBJ1-2|TRBV2
VSSEGREAYGYT
>TRBJ2-7|TRBV11-2
ASSLVAAVKFYEQY
>TRBJ2-7|TRBV5-4
ASSTLAGRSSYEQY
>TRBJ2-5|TRBV30
AWTGGRETQY
>TRBJ2-3|TRBV7-9
ASSFRGTTDTQY
>TRBJ1-4|TRBV4-3
ASSQENGGTNEKLF
>TRBJ2-7|TRBV5-1
ASSSGTGPYEQY
>TRBJ2-7|TRBV7-2
ASSLVPDRGGDEQY
>TRBJ2-1|TRBV5-1
ASSRGLAGDEQF
>TRBJ2-7|TRBV7-2
ASSLNRVYEQY
>TRBJ1-4|TRBV5-1
ASSLGQGYNEKLF
>TRBJ1-2|TRBV5-4
ASRVRDRANYGYT
>TRBJ2-3|TRBV4-1
ASSQVPSGVIDTQY
>TRBJ2-5|TRBV6-1
ASGAQPEETQY
>TRBJ1-1|TRBV9
ASSQGQGNTEAF
>TRBJ2-7|TRBV5-1
ASSLLRTIGEQY
>TRBJ2-2|TRBV28
ASSQTGGASGSRNTGELF
>TRBJ1-5|TRBV10-2
ASSELTDRGDQPQH
>TRBJ1-5|TRBV10-3
AISAAGNQPQH
>TRBJ1-3|TRBV30
AWGTGGNTIY
>TRBJ2-7|TRBV7-6
ASSLIGGLAGGNEQY
>TRBJ1-1|TRBV7-2
ASSLATGMNTEAF